This T cell receptor (beta chain) was sequenced during a study of chemoradiotherapy in HPV16-positive cancers. Study-level background: Candidate HPV-specific T-cell clones and common TCR motifs came from functional assays in a couple of HPV16-positive patients.

The study, taken as a whole, reports: HPV-specific T cells were functionally defined from only two HPV16-positive patients. Non-HPV-specific T cells did not expand in tumors during treatment, whereas candidate HPV-specific clones and E7-related motifs did.

The assay was immunoSEQ multiplex PCR, and TCRdb's table has in-frame clones only and misses some. The sample contains around 53,000 clones, about nine tenths of which appear only once. Remarks on this clone: Its antigen is undetermined.

Repeated repertoire sampling spanned the course of chemoradiotherapy. This CDR3 is built from 16 residues. The germline V gene encodes CDR1 LNHDA and CDR2 SQIVND (reference sequence). The ends were cut back, 3 bases at V and 0 bases at J, with 14 bases in the middle. The chain links TRBV19 to TRBJ1-1, with unresolved D. The sequence was obtained from a human donor with HPV-associated anogenital cancer. The source material was blood, sampled from a patient who underwent chemoradiotherapy. CDR3 in DNA: TGTGCCAGTAGTATGAGTGGCAGACTCATGAACACTGAAGCTTTCTTT. Translating it yields CASSMSGRLMNTEAFF.